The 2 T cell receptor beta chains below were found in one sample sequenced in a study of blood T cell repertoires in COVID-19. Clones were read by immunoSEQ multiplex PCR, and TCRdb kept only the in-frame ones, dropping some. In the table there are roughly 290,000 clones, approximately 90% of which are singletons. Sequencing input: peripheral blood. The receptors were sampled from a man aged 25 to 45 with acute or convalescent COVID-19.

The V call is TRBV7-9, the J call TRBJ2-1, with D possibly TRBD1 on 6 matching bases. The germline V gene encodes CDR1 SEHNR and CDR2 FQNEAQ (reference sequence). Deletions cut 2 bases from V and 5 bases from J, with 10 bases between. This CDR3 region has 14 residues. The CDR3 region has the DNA TGTGCCAGCAGCTTAAGGGGGTTTGACAATGAGCAGTTCTTC. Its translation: CASSLRGFDNEQFF. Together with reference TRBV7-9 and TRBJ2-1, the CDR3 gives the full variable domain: DTGVSQNPRHKITKRGQNVTFRCDPISEHNRLYWYRQTLGQGPEFLTYFQNEAQLEKSRLLSDRFSAERPKGSFSTLEIQRTEQGDSAMYLCASSLRGFDNEQFFGPGTRLTVL.

The CDR3 reads CASSQVLAMSSYNEQFF. CDR3 bases: TGCGCCAGCAGCCAAGTCCTAGCGATGAGCTCCTACAATGAGCAGTTCTTC. The V gene is TRBV4-1, the J gene TRBJ2-1; TRBD2 might be the D (6 bases). There are 17 residues in the CDR3. V shed 1 base and J shed 0 bases, with 13 bases lying between them. The germline V gene has CDR1 MGHRA and CDR2 YSYEKL.